The rows below give T cell receptor beta chains drawn from one sample of a study of blood T cell repertoires in COVID-19. This table comes from immunoSEQ multiplex PCR, and its TCRdb copy is limited to in-frame clones, with some not included. The table has 300,000 to 450,000 clones, around 89% seen once. Material: PBMCs or T cells enriched from blood (not recorded which). The origin of the receptors is a woman between 18 and 29 years old who had recovered from COVID-19. Both conserved end residues are part of each CDR3. The D gene is left open where the match is weak. Part of the rows lack a size; the others show once, few, many or a class for expanded clones.

CDR3	DNA	D	V	size	J
CASSIWDRGSEQFF	TGTGCCAGTAGTATTTGGGACAGGGGTAGTGAGCAGTTCTTC	TRBD1	TRBV19	NA	TRBJ2-1
CASSWGDRDGEKLFF	TGTGCCAGCAGCTGGGGGGACAGGGATGGTGAAAAACTGTTTTTT	TRBD1	TRBV5-4	NA	TRBJ1-4
CASSPKRDSGANVLTF	TGTGCCAGCAGCCCTAAGCGGGACTCTGGGGCCAACGTCCTGACTTTC	TRBD2	TRBV14	NA	TRBJ2-6
CASSYRTGGQFF	TGTGCCAGCAGCTACCGGACAGGGGGGCAGTTTTTT	TRBD1	TRBV5-5	NA	TRBJ1-4
CASHPGGGNEKLFF	TGTGCCAGCCATCCGGGGGGTGGTAATGAAAAACTGTTTTTT	NA	TRBV18	NA	TRBJ1-4
CASSTIPGQLGNSPLHF	TGTGCCAGCAGCACTATCCCGGGACAGCTCGGGAATTCACCCCTCCACTTT	NA	TRBV21-1	few	TRBJ1-6
CASSAGHSNTEAFF	TGCGCCAGTTCAGCGGGACATTCGAACACTGAAGCTTTCTTT	NA	TRBV10-1	NA	TRBJ1-1
CSGQGASATEAFF	TGCAGCGGGCAGGGGGCGTCGGCAACTGAAGCTTTCTTT	TRBD1	TRBV29-1	NA	TRBJ1-1
CASRPGQGPHYGYTF	TGTGCCAGCAGACCGGGACAGGGGCCGCATTATGGCTACACCTTC	TRBD1	TRBV6-5	once	TRBJ1-2
CATPGQNEKLFF	TGTGCCACCCCAGGACAGAATGAAAAACTGTTTTTT	NA	TRBV2	NA	TRBJ1-4
CASSSKNRLQGFQETQYF	TGTGCCAGCAGCTCAAAAAACAGACTACAGGGGTTCCAAGAGACCCAGTACTTC	TRBD1	TRBV7-2	NA	TRBJ2-5